This T cell receptor (beta chain) was retrieved from a study of CD8 T cells in ankylosing spondylitis. The study, taken as a whole, reports: Characteristic of ankylosing spondylitis blood, it appeared, was a TCR beta motif comprising eight highly homologous variants.

TCRdb re-analysed the 5' RACE reads in MiXCR, keeping a single row per CDR3 protein. The profile shows roughly 260,000 distinct CDR3 sequences, roughly 20% of them singletons. This clonotype was counted ten times or more. The antigen remains undetermined. The sample taken for sequencing was blood, either unsorted or a sorted T cell fraction (not recorded which). The TCR originated in a male donor with ankylosing spondylitis or in good health (not recorded which).

In nucleotides, the CDR3 is TGTGCCATCAAAGGGACCCCTCGGGAGCAGTTCTTC. Residues: CAIKGTPREQFF. The rearrangement links TRBV10-3 to TRBJ2-1, with D perhaps given as TRBD1 or TRBD2 (5 bases each). Germline V gene lookup returns CDR1 ENHRY and CDR2 SYGVKD. The CDR3 loop spans 12 amino acids. V dropped 7 bases and J dropped 10 bases, with 14 bases sitting between them.